Below are 26 T cell receptor beta chains sequenced from a single sample in a study of blood T cell repertoires in COVID-19. Produced via immunoSEQ multiplex PCR; TCRdb's table is partial and in-frame only. Among about 45,000 clones listed, just over 90% were seen once. Source material: peripheral blood. The receptors derive from a man aged 50-59 years with COVID-19, enrolled during active disease.

V usage is TRBV28 and J usage is TRBJ1-2, with D unresolved. V lost 1 base and J 4 bases, leaving 13 bases between the germline ends. CDR3 size: 15 residues. In germline, CDR1 is MDHEN, CDR2 SYDVKM. The chain's CDR3 is CASSLSAPLVYGYTF. The CDR3 nucleotides are TGTGCCAGCAGTTTATCGGCACCGCTAGTCTATGGCTACACCTTC.

V and J are TRBV18 and TRBJ1-4; TRBD1 agrees at 8 bases. This CDR3 spans 14 amino acids. V shed 0 bases and J 10 bases; nucleotides not matched to a gene: 4. From germline, CDR1 is KGHSH and CDR2 LQKENI. The CDR3 here is CASSPPGQVGKLFF. The DNA of the CDR3 is TGTGCCAGCTCACCACCGGGACAGGTTGGAAAACTGTTTTTT.

The chain carries TRBV5-1 and TRBJ1-2; D uncertain. Germline V gives CDR1 SGHRS, CDR2 YFSETQ. The CDR3 is 13 amino acids. The germline V and J ends were trimmed by 1 base and 1 base, with 5 bases remaining between them. Here the CDR3 DNA reads TGCGCCAGCAGCTTGAACGGTAACTATGGCTACACCTTC. Its translation is CASSLNGNYGYTF.

The chain recombines TRBV5-6 with TRBJ2-1; possible D gene TRBD2, 6 bases. In germline, CDR1 is SGHDT, CDR2 YYEEEE. The length of the CDR3 is 12 residues. V was pared by 4 bases and J by 8 bases, with 10 bases between. The CDR3 here is CASSGTGHEQFF. DNA of the CDR3: TGTGCCAGCAGCGGGACTGGCCATGAGCAGTTCTTC.

The CDR3, as DNA: TGTGCCAGTAGTCTCGGGGAGATTGGTGAAAAACTGTTTTTT. Its protein is CASSLGEIGEKLFF. The chain recombines TRBV19 with TRBJ1-4; D gene unclear. There are 14 residues in the CDR3. Trimming took 5 bases from V and 7 from J, leaving 14 bases between them. Germline V gene sequence: CDR1 LNHDA, CDR2 SQIVND (reference sequence).

J is TRBJ1-5 and V is TRBV15; TRBD1 is a possible D gene (5 bases). V dropped 3 bases and J dropped 9 bases, with 9 bases sitting between them. The length of the CDR3 is 12 residues. Germline values: CDR1 LNHNV, CDR2 YYDKDF (reference sequence). In DNA form, the CDR3 reads TGTGCCACCAGCAGTCCTAGGGGGCCCCAGCATTTT. Translating gives CATSSPRGPQHF.

V gene TRBV29-1 combines with J gene TRBJ1-2; the D gene is possibly TRBD1 (5 bases). The germline V gene has CDR1 SQVTM and CDR2 ANQGSEA. The V gene lost 2 bases and the J gene lost 3 bases, with 13 bases spanning the gap. CDR3 length equals 14 residues. In DNA form, the CDR3 reads TGCAGCGTTGAAATCCCAGGGTGGGACTATGGCTACACCTTC. Its protein product is CSVEIPGWDYGYTF.

The rearrangement links TRBV7-9 to TRBJ2-7; TRBD2 matches 7 bases. CDR3 length equals 15 residues. Germline-derived CDR1 and CDR2 are SEHNR and FQNEAQ (reference sequence). With 5 bases clipped from V and 4 bases from J, the junction kept 11 bases outside the gene matches. The CDR3 region has the DNA TGTGCCAGCAGCCCTAGGACTAGTATGGGATACGAGCAGTACTTC. Translating gives CASSPRTSMGYEQYF.

The chain recombines TRBV19 with TRBJ2-7, with 10 bases identical to TRBD2. The CDR3 loop spans 15 amino acids. Germline lookup yields CDR1 LNHDA and CDR2 SQIVND (reference sequence). The trim removed 4 bases at V and 4 bases at J, leaving 7 bases unmatched. For the CDR3, the DNA is TGTGCCAGTAGTAGATCACTAGCGGGACCTTACGAGCAGTACTTC. Protein product: CASSRSLAGPYEQYF.

In this sample, this clone turned up once. The chain carries TRBV6-2 or TRBV6-3 and TRBJ2-6; D is unresolved. V was pared by 2 bases and J by 0 bases, with 8 bases between. The CDR3 is 16 amino acids. The germline CDR1 and CDR2 sequences are MNHEY and SVGEGT. For the CDR3, the DNA is TGTGCCAGCAGTTACGCCAGGTTCTCTGGGGCCAACGTCCTGACTTTC. Translating it yields CASSYARFSGANVLTF.

The rearrangement joins TRBV11-2 to TRBJ2-1, with D tentatively TRBD1 (6 bases). Germline loops: CDR1 SGHAT, CDR2 FQNNGV. V was pared by 1 base and J by 13 bases, with 14 bases between. The CDR3 length is 13 residues. The DNA of the CDR3 is TGTGCCAGCAGCTTAGTTCGGGCAGGGGTTCAGTTCTTC. Translation gives CASSLVRAGVQFF.

The chain combines TRBV21-1 with TRBJ1-2. TRBV21-1 counts as a pseudogene. The CDR3 length is 16 residues. Here the CDR3 DNA reads TGTGCCAGCAGCAAACCTAGAGAGTGGCCGAACTATGGCTACACCTTC. Translation: CASSKPREWPNYGYTF.

V is TRBV30 and J is TRBJ2-6, with TRBD2 matching 12 bases. Germline V gene lookup returns CDR1 GTSNPN and CDR2 SVGIG (reference sequence). The CDR3 is 17 amino acids. V shed 4 bases, J shed 0 bases, and the junction held 4 bases outside the gene matches. CDR3 bases: TGTGCCTGGACTAGCGGGAGGGCTTACTCTGGGGCCAACGTCCTGACTTTC. This translates into CAWTSGRAYSGANVLTF.

J is TRBJ1-5 and V is TRBV19, with 7 bases identical to TRBD1. The CDR3 has 19 amino acids. The V gene's germline CDR1 is LNHDA and CDR2 SQIVND (reference sequence). J gave up 0 bases and V 3 bases, and 14 bases lay outside the gene matches. The CDR3 region is CASSIAPWTGALSNQPQHF. CDR3 nucleotides: TGTGCCAGTAGTATCGCCCCCTGGACAGGAGCGCTTAGCAATCAGCCCCAGCATTTT.

CDR3 sequence reads: CASSLGVRDTEAFF. CDR3 nucleotide sequence: TGTGCCAGCAGCTTAGGTGTGAGGGACACTGAAGCTTTCTTT. J is TRBJ1-1 and V is TRBV11-2; D is unclear. V lost 1 base, J lost 3 bases, and 9 bases lay in between. Germline-derived CDR1 and CDR2 are SGHAT and FQNNGV. The CDR3 length is 14 residues.

This chain joins TRBV28 and TRBJ2-1; 13 bases are shared with TRBD2. CDR1 is MDHEN and CDR2 is SYDVKM in the germline V gene. V lost 4 bases and J lost 5; bases outside the gene matches: 5. The CDR3 sequence is 16 residues long. DNA of the CDR3: TGTGCCAGCAGTTCTCTTACTAGCGGGAGGGACAATGAGCAGTTCTTC. Translating gives CASSSLTSGRDNEQFF.

This clone was picked up one time. The chain joins TRBV18 to TRBJ2-7; 11 bases align to TRBD2. With V trimmed by 6 bases and J by 4 bases, 8 bases remained unmatched. Germline V gene data show CDR1 as KGHSH and CDR2 as LQKENI. This CDR3 region has 15 residues. The CDR3 region has the DNA TGTGCCAGCTCCCTATCTAGCGGGAGGTGGTACGAGCAGTACTTC. Its protein is CASSLSSGRWYEQYF.

The rearrangement links TRBV29-1 to TRBJ1-1, with TRBD1 identical over 8 bases. Looked up from germline, CDR1 is SQVTM and CDR2 is ANQGSEA. The CDR3 is 14 residues long. Trimming at V came to 6 bases and at J to 4 bases, leaving 10 bases not matched to a gene. The CDR3 DNA is TGCAGCGTCGGACAGGGCGCCTTAGGCACTGAAGCTTTCTTT. Translation: CSVGQGALGTEAFF.

This CDR3 reads CASSFVLGLAGGGGNIQYF. The CDR3 region has the DNA TGTGCCAGCAGTTTTGTCCTCGGACTAGCGGGCGGTGGGGGCAACATTCAGTACTTC. The rearrangement links TRBV28 to TRBJ2-4; 11 bases are shared with TRBD2. Per germline, CDR1 MDHEN and CDR2 SYDVKM. With 3 bases clipped from V and 7 bases from J, the junction kept 17 bases outside the gene matches. The CDR3 extends over 19 amino acids. The complete variable domain, with remaining parts taken from reference TRBV28 and TRBJ2-4, reads DVKVTQSSRYLVKRTGEKVFLECVQDMDHENMFWYRQDPGLGLRLIYFSYDVKMKEKGDIPEGYSVSREKKERFSLILESASTNQTSMYLCASSFVLGLAGGGGNIQYFGAGTRLSVL.

The rearrangement links TRBV7-9 to TRBJ2-2; D gene unclear. Germline values: CDR1 SEHNR, CDR2 FQNEAQ (reference sequence). Trimming shortened V by 5 bases and J by 3 bases, and 4 bases separated the two germline ends. The CDR3 runs 12 residues. The DNA of the CDR3 is TGTGCCAGCAGCCCTTACACCGGGGAGCTGTTTTTT. As protein: CASSPYTGELFF.

The rearrangement links TRBV20-1 to TRBJ2-7; TRBD1 might be the D (5 bases). The ends were cut back, 6 bases at V and 5 bases at J, with 11 bases in the middle. The germline CDR1 and CDR2 sequences are DFQATT and SNEGSKA (reference sequence). The CDR3 contains 11 residues. CDR3 protein: CSAGPTHEQYF. The CDR3 DNA reads as TGCAGTGCGGGGCCGACCCACGAGCAGTACTTC.

CDR3 loop: CASSLTGDTEAFF. The CDR3 DNA reads TGTGCCAGCAGCTTAACAGGGGACACTGAAGCTTTCTTT. This chain joins TRBV7-9 and TRBJ1-1; TRBD1 agrees at 7 bases. Per the germline V gene, CDR1 is SEHNR and CDR2 is FQNEAQ (reference sequence). CDR3 length equals 13 residues. The V and J ends lost 2 bases and 3 bases, in that order; junction bases with no gene match: 0.

The genes are TRBV6-5 and TRBJ1-1; 11 nucleotides align to TRBD1. The CDR3 consists of 14 residues. After removal of 4 bases from V and 4 bases from J, the junction contained 2 bases not matched to a gene. The germline gives CDR1 MNHEY, CDR2 SVGAGI. CDR3 coding DNA: TGTGCCAGCAGTTTCGGGACAGGGGGCACTGAAGCTTTCTTT. Amino acid sequence: CASSFGTGGTEAFF.

This clone has only one observation. V and J are TRBV15 and TRBJ2-1; TRBD2 matches 8 bases. The ends lost 3 bases at V and 8 bases at J; junction bases unmatched: 9. Germline V lookup: CDR1 LNHNV, CDR2 YYDKDF (reference sequence). The CDR3 spans 15 residues. Here the CDR3 DNA reads TGTGCCACCAGCAGTCTAGCGGGTGAGGTCCATGAGCAGTTCTTC. Translation: CATSSLAGEVHEQFF.

The CDR3 protein is CASSLQGGYEQYF. DNA of the CDR3: TGTGCCAGCAGCTTACAGGGTGGCTACGAGCAGTACTTC. This chain joins TRBV7-2 and TRBJ2-7, with D perhaps matching TRBD1 (5 bases). The CDR3 runs 13 residues. Trimming stripped 2 bases from V and 3 bases from J, with 8 bases between. Germline CDR1 and CDR2: SGHTA and FQGNSA.

For the CDR3, the DNA is TGTGCCAGCAGCCTTCGGGGGGAAGCTTTCTTT. This gives the protein CASSLRGEAFF. J is TRBJ1-1 and V is TRBV28, with a tentative D call TRBD1 (5 bases). CDR1 MDHEN and CDR2 SYDVKM come from the germline V gene. This CDR3 is 11 amino acids long. V lost 6 bases and J 8 bases, leaving 10 bases between the germline ends.